These 18 T cell receptor beta chains share one sample of origin, sequenced in a study of T cells in tuberculosis. TCRdb's copy holds only in-frame clones and misses some; the assay was immunoSEQ multiplex PCR. The table records 85,000 to 90,000 clones, approximately 90% of them present only once. After thawing and overnight rest, PBMC were stained with GMM-loaded CD1B tetramer, viability dye and anti-CD3 for sorting. C32 glucose monomycolate from Rhodococcus equi was loaded onto the CD1B tetramers. Sequences were obtained from CD1b-GMM tetramer-negative cells sorted from PBMCs. All receptors come from an adult woman with latent tuberculosis.

The chain uses TRBV10-3 and TRBJ1-1; 7 bases match TRBD1. The ends lost 6 bases at V and 2 bases at J; junction bases unmatched: 6. This CDR3 comprises 14 residues. CDR1 is ENHRY, CDR2 SYGVKD, per germline. The CDR3 region is CAISSQGPNTEAFF. CDR3 nucleotide sequence: TGTGCCATCAGCTCACAGGGGCCCAACACTGAAGCTTTCTTT.

The J gene is TRBJ1-1, the V gene TRBV19, with D unclear. Trimming removed 2 bases at V and 0 bases at J, with 16 bases between. The CDR3 totals 17 residues. The germline V gene encodes CDR1 LNHDA and CDR2 SQIVND (reference sequence). In DNA, the CDR3 is TGTGCCAGTAGTATACGAGGGCTAGAGGGTATGAACACTGAAGCTTTCTTT. Translated: CASSIRGLEGMNTEAFF.

This chain connects TRBV15 to TRBJ1-5, with 9 nucleotides matching TRBD1. Germline CDR1 reads LNHNV; CDR2 reads YYDKDF (reference sequence). The CDR3 loop spans 16 amino acids. Trimming at V came to 0 bases and at J to 6 bases, leaving 6 bases not matched to a gene. Here the CDR3 DNA reads TGTGCCACCAGCAGAGATCCCGGGACAGGGACTCAGCCCCAGCATTTT. It specifies CATSRDPGTGTQPQHF.

This sequence joins TRBV5-5 and TRBJ2-7, with 7 bases matching TRBD1. The CDR3 runs to 13 residues. CDR1 and CDR2 from the germline V gene are SGHKS and YYEKEE (reference sequence). Trimming took 4 bases from V and 3 from J; bases not matched to a gene: 4. The CDR3 here is CASSDRVFYEQYF. The CDR3 DNA sequence: TGTGCCAGCAGCGACAGGGTGTTCTACGAGCAGTACTTC.

This clone was detected once. This sequence joins TRBV27 and TRBJ1-1; no reliable D call. CDR3 length: 15 amino acids. Germline V gene data show CDR1 as MNHEY and CDR2 as SMNVEV (reference sequence). V gave up 0 bases and J gave up 0 bases, with 8 bases separating them. The CDR3 DNA is TGTGCCAGCAGTTTATCTGTGCTAGTGAACACTGAAGCTTTCTTT. This codes for CASSLSVLVNTEAFF.

The J gene is TRBJ2-5, the V gene TRBV6-1; D perhaps matches TRBD2 (7 bases). Germline CDR1 reads MNHNS; CDR2 reads SASEGT. Trimming shortened V by 8 bases and J by 5 bases, and 15 bases separated the two germline ends. This CDR3 region has 13 residues. CDR3 nucleotides: TGTGCCAGCGCGGGGGCGCCTGGGGAGACCCAGTACTTC. Its protein product is CASAGAPGETQYF.

This rearrangement joins TRBV11-3 to TRBJ1-2; no firm D call. Germline-derived CDR1 and CDR2 are SGHNT and YENEEA. This CDR3 is built from 16 residues. V lost 0 bases and J 0 bases, leaving 11 bases between the germline ends. The CDR3 nucleotides read TGTGCCAGCAGCTTAGAAACCTTCCCGGCTAACTATGGCTACACCTTC. Translated: CASSLETFPANYGYTF.

V and J are TRBV5-1 and TRBJ2-3; D possibly corresponds to TRBD2 (6 bases). Per the germline V gene, CDR1 is SGHRS and CDR2 is YFSETQ. The CDR3 has 16 residues. V was clipped by 2 bases and J by 0 bases, with 13 bases between them. CDR3 amino acids: CASSFAGPSSTDTQYF. The CDR3, as DNA: TGCGCCAGCAGCTTCGCGGGGCCTTCTAGCACAGATACGCAGTATTTT.

The chain combines TRBV28 with TRBJ1-3; D ambiguous. The V and J ends lost 3 bases and 0 bases respectively, with 6 bases between them. Germline CDR1 is MDHEN and CDR2 is SYDVKM. The CDR3 sequence is 14 residues long. CDR3 in amino acids: CASSLRNSGNTIYF. The CDR3 DNA reads as TGTGCCAGCAGTTTGCGGAACTCTGGAAACACCATATATTTT.

The chain uses TRBV5-6 and TRBJ1-2; TRBD1 matches at 9 bases. This CDR3 is built from 17 residues. The ends lost 4 bases at V and 1 base at J; junction bases unmatched: 11. Germline V gives CDR1 SGHDT, CDR2 YYEEEE. DNA for the CDR3: TGTGCCAGCAGCCTACTGATGGGACAGGGCATTAACTATGGCTACACCTTC. It translates to CASSLLMGQGINYGYTF.

The chain has TRBV5-6 and TRBJ2-3; perhaps TRBD2 as D (5 bases). Germline V gene data show CDR1 as SGHDT and CDR2 as YYEEEE. Trimming shortened V by 2 bases and J by 7 bases, and 11 bases separated the two germline ends. The CDR3 loop spans 13 amino acids. The CDR3 nucleotides read TGTGCCAGCAGCTTTATCGGGGTACATACGCAGTATTTT. Translated: CASSFIGVHTQYF.

The chain recombines TRBV5-1 with TRBJ1-2, with 12 nucleotides matching TRBD1. Germline lookup yields CDR1 SGHRS and CDR2 YFSETQ. V lost 4 bases, J lost 5 bases, and 9 bases stayed unmatched. This CDR3 region has 16 residues. CDR3 sequence reads: CASSLAGTGGGYGYTF. The DNA of the CDR3 is TGCGCCAGCAGCCTGGCCGGGACAGGGGGCGGGTATGGCTACACCTTC.

The chain links TRBV2 to TRBJ2-1; 9 bases fit TRBD1. CDR1 is SNHLY, CDR2 FYNNEI, per germline. The CDR3 length is 14 residues. V lost 7 bases to trimming and J lost 7 bases; unmatched junction nucleotides: 8. The CDR3 DNA sequence: TGTGCCAGCACCACAGGGGGCATTTTTAATGAGCAGTTCTTC. The encoded protein is CASTTGGIFNEQFF.

This clone was counted a single time. The chain combines TRBV11-2 with TRBJ2-7; D is uncertain. Germline V lookup: CDR1 SGHAT, CDR2 FQNNGV. The V gene lost 6 bases and the J gene lost 5 bases, with 5 bases spanning the gap. The CDR3 runs to 10 residues. The chain's CDR3 is CASSSNEQYF. The DNA of the CDR3 is TGTGCCAGCAGTTCTAACGAGCAGTACTTC.

The chain recombines TRBV5-4 with TRBJ2-3; 10 nucleotides align to TRBD2. Germline assignment: CDR1 SGHNT and CDR2 YYREEE (reference sequence). The V and J ends lost 2 bases and 5 bases, in that order; junction bases with no gene match: 5. The CDR3 extends over 15 amino acids. The CDR3, as DNA: TGTGCCAGCAGCTTTCCTAGCGGGGGCCAAGATACGCAGTATTTT. Translating it yields CASSFPSGGQDTQYF.

The chain recombines TRBV7-6 with TRBJ1-2; D perhaps matches TRBD1 (5 bases). Germline-derived CDR1 and CDR2 are SGHVS and FNYEAQ. The CDR3 is 16 residues long. Trimming pared 6 bases from V and 6 bases from J, leaving 23 bases between. The CDR3 loop reads CASSIRGGGRRHGYTF. CDR3 bases: TGTGCCAGCAGTATCCGGGGGGGAGGCAGGCGGCATGGCTACACCTTC.

J is TRBJ1-1 and V is TRBV9, with 10 bases lining up with TRBD1. The CDR3 loop spans 14 amino acids. Germline V lookup: CDR1 SGDLS, CDR2 YYNGEE. V lost 4 bases, J lost 4 bases, and 4 bases stayed unmatched. CDR3 residues: CASSRGQGITEAFF. The CDR3 bases are TGTGCCAGCAGCAGGGGACAGGGGATCACTGAAGCTTTCTTT.

The chain couples TRBV6-1 to TRBJ1-1; 8 positions match TRBD1. Looked up from germline, CDR1 is MNHNS and CDR2 is SASEGT. CDR3 length: 15 amino acids. V lost 4 bases, J lost 7 bases, and 11 bases stayed unmatched. This CDR3 is CASSAMPGGASEAFF. The CDR3 DNA follows: TGTGCCAGCAGTGCGATGCCAGGGGGCGCGAGTGAAGCTTTCTTT.